The 28 T cell receptor beta chains given below trace back to one sample, sequenced in a study of CD4 T cells in relation to SARS-CoV-2 and coronaviruses. The unexposed donors gave CD4+ T cells in about 2010-2019, prior to COVID-19. Isolation of CD4+ T cells took place after 10 days in culture. Only in-frame clones appear in the TCRdb table, and some are missing; sequencing was by immunoSEQ multiplex PCR. The sample holds 20,000 to 25,000 clones, 76% seen once. No antigens are known for them. The sequenced sample was CD4+ T cells from PBMCs, cultured in vitro. The receptors originated from a human donor in good health.

This clone appeared a few times. The chain recombines TRBV11-1 with TRBJ1-3; D is ambiguous. This CDR3 comprises 15 residues. The ends were cut back, 4 bases at V and 0 bases at J, with 10 bases in the middle. Germline loops: CDR1 SGHAT, CDR2 FQDESV (reference sequence). The CDR3 DNA sequence: TGTGCCAGCAGCTCGCCCGACTCCTCTGGAAACACCATATATTTT. It encodes CASSSPDSSGNTIYF.

This CDR3 reads CASSIEALMNTEAFF. CDR3 sequence (DNA): TGTGCCAGTAGTATTGAGGCACTCATGAACACTGAAGCTTTCTTT. This chain joins TRBV19 and TRBJ1-1; no clear D. The V gene's germline CDR1 is LNHDA and CDR2 SQIVND (reference sequence). The CDR3 covers 15 residues. Trimming took 3 bases from V and 0 from J, leaving 11 bases between them.

The rearrangement joins TRBV5-1 to TRBJ1-1; D may be TRBD1 (6 bases). The V gene's germline CDR1 is SGHRS and CDR2 YFSETQ. The CDR3 loop spans 14 amino acids. Trimming removed 3 bases at V and 1 base at J, with 10 bases between. The CDR3 sequence is CASSSGHPNTEAFF. Written as DNA, the CDR3 is TGCGCCAGCAGCTCGGGACACCCGAACACTGAAGCTTTCTTT.

The chain has TRBV5-4 and TRBJ2-3, with TRBD2 matching 11 bases. The CDR3 loop spans 15 amino acids. Trimming took 4 bases from V and 4 from J; bases not matched to a gene: 5. CDR1 SGHNT and CDR2 YYREEE come from the germline V gene (reference sequence). The CDR3 protein is CASSVAGGQSDTQYF. Here the CDR3 DNA reads TGTGCCAGCAGCGTAGCGGGGGGGCAGTCAGATACGCAGTATTTT. Complete variable domain (other parts from reference TRBV5-4 and TRBJ2-3): ETGVTQSPTHLIKTRGQQVTLRCSSQSGHNTVSWYQQALGQGPQFIFQYYREEENGRGNFPPRFSGLQFPNYSSELNVNALELDDSALYLCASSVAGGQSDTQYFGPGTRLTVL.

The gene calls are TRBV19 and TRBJ1-5; D is undetermined. Trimming pared 7 bases from V and 5 bases from J, leaving 15 bases between. The CDR3 has 14 amino acids. In germline, CDR1 is LNHDA, CDR2 SQIVND (reference sequence). The DNA for the CDR3 is TGTGCCAGTACTTTCATGGCAATTGATCAGCCCCAGCATTTT. Its protein is CASTFMAIDQPQHF.

The V and J genes are TRBV6-5 and TRBJ1-2; 9 bases align to TRBD1. Germline V gene sequence: CDR1 MNHEY, CDR2 SVGAGI. Losses at the gene ends were 6 bases for V and 7 bases for J; bases not matched to a gene: 3. There are 12 residues in the CDR3. The CDR3 DNA reads as TGTGCCAGCAGCTGGGGACAGGGTGGCTACACCTTC. Amino acids: CASSWGQGGYTF.

The gene calls are TRBV4-3 and TRBJ2-7; 8 nucleotides match TRBD1. The CDR3 length is 14 residues. Losses at the gene ends were 1 base for V and 7 bases for J; bases not matched to a gene: 6. CDR1 is LGHNA, CDR2 YSLEER, per germline. CDR3 residues: CASSQVQGALEQYF. As DNA, the CDR3 is TGCGCCAGCAGCCAAGTCCAGGGGGCCTTGGAGCAGTACTTC.

This clone was seen a few times. The chain has TRBV7-2 and TRBJ1-4, with D possibly being TRBD1 (5 bases). Trimming removed 7 bases at V and 7 bases at J, with 16 bases between. Looked up from germline, CDR1 is SGHTA and CDR2 is FQGNSA. The CDR3 loop spans 14 amino acids. The CDR3 loop is CASTPVVGGEKLFF. The CDR3 nucleotides are TGTGCCAGCACCCCGGTTGTGGGGGGTGAAAAACTGTTTTTT.

The chain combines TRBV5-1 with TRBJ2-5, with TRBD2 matching over 11 bases. J gave up 2 bases and V 4 bases, and 7 bases lay outside the gene matches. CDR1 is SGHRS and CDR2 is YFSETQ in the germline V gene. This CDR3 spans 16 amino acids. The CDR3 DNA is TGCGCCAGCAGCGACGCTAGCGGGGGGCCACAAGAGACCCAGTACTTC. Protein product: CASSDASGGPQETQYF.

The rearrangement joins TRBV28 to TRBJ1-2, with 7 bases identical to TRBD1. The V gene's germline CDR1 is MDHEN and CDR2 SYDVKM. The CDR3 extends over 11 amino acids. V gave up 6 bases and J gave up 6 bases; unmatched junction bases: 1. Written as DNA, the CDR3 is TGTGCCAGCAGCACAGGGGATGGCTACACCTTC. This translates into CASSTGDGYTF.

V gene TRBV29-1 combines with J gene TRBJ2-1; 9 positions agree with TRBD1. The V gene's germline CDR1 is SQVTM and CDR2 ANQGSEA. J lost 3 bases, V lost 5 bases, and 2 bases had no gene match. This CDR3 contains 13 residues. CDR3 sequence reads: CSVWDRDYNEQFF. As DNA, the CDR3 is TGCAGCGTTTGGGACAGGGACTACAATGAGCAGTTCTTC.

This clone was detected a few times. V usage is TRBV29-1 and J usage is TRBJ2-7; D unresolved. This CDR3 region has 12 residues. CDR1 and CDR2 from the germline V gene are SQVTM and ANQGSEA. V was cut by 1 base and J by 0 bases, with 4 bases left in between. This CDR3 reads CSVEVSSYEQYF. The CDR3 nucleotides read TGCAGCGTTGAAGTCAGCTCCTACGAGCAGTACTTC.

The sample holds a few counts of this clone. V and J are TRBV12-3 or TRBV12-4 and TRBJ1-2; the match to TRBD1 covers 7 bases. Trimming cost V 6 bases and J 3 bases; bases outside gene matches: 1. This CDR3 contains 12 residues. Written as DNA, the CDR3 is TGTGCCAGCAGGGGACAGTACTATGGCTACACCTTC. Amino acids: CASRGQYYGYTF.

The V gene is TRBV30, the J gene TRBJ1-3; 8 bases map to TRBD1. V gave up 0 bases and J gave up 6 bases; unmatched junction bases: 4. Germline V gene sequence: CDR1 GTSNPN, CDR2 SVGIG (reference sequence). This CDR3 is built from 14 residues. The DNA of the CDR3 is TGTGCCTGGAGTGTAGGACAGGGAGAAAACACCATATATTTT. It codes for CAWSVGQGENTIYF.

The chain has TRBV5-1 and TRBJ1-1; tentative D call: TRBD1 (5 bases). V was trimmed by 2 bases and J by 3 bases, leaving 14 bases between them. CDR3 size: 15 residues. Germline V gene sequence: CDR1 SGHRS, CDR2 YFSETQ. The CDR3 reads CASSFSGAWDTEAFF. CDR3 in DNA: TGCGCCAGCAGCTTTTCTGGGGCGTGGGACACTGAAGCTTTCTTT.

CDR3 in DNA: TGCGCCAGCAGCCAAGGTTTGTCTAGCGGGAGTGGCCAAGAGACCCAGTACTTC. This encodes CASSQGLSSGSGQETQYF. V usage is TRBV4-3 and J usage is TRBJ2-5; 10 bases fit TRBD2. The CDR3 totals 18 residues. CDR1 is LGHNA and CDR2 is YSLEER in the germline V gene. After removal of 1 base from V and 1 base from J, the junction contained 9 bases not matched to a gene.

The chain carries TRBV7-9 and TRBJ1-6, with unresolved D. Germline lookup yields CDR1 SEHNR and CDR2 FQNEAQ (reference sequence). Trimming cost V 6 bases and J 5 bases, with 11 bases left between them. The CDR3 totals 14 residues. The CDR3 sequence: CASRSDGDNSPLHF. CDR3 sequence (DNA): TGTGCCAGCAGGTCGGACGGCGATAATTCACCCCTCCACTTT.

V usage is TRBV19 and J usage is TRBJ1-2; weak D call: TRBD1 (6 bases). The V and J ends lost 6 bases and 8 bases respectively, with 13 bases between them. CDR1 and CDR2 from the germline V gene are LNHDA and SQIVND (reference sequence). The CDR3 sequence is 12 residues long. CDR3 DNA sequence: TGTGCCAGTAGCCAGGGGATGGGGGGCTACACCTTC. Encoded protein: CASSQGMGGYTF.

This chain's CDR3 is CASSFQGRGSNQPQHF. The CDR3 nucleotides are TGTGCCAGCAGTTTTCAGGGACGAGGTAGCAATCAGCCCCAGCATTTT. The rearrangement links TRBV6-2 or TRBV6-3 to TRBJ1-5; D is possibly TRBD1 (5 bases). CDR1 is MNHEY and CDR2 is SVGEGT in the germline V gene. Trimming cost V 4 bases and J 0 bases, with 13 bases left between them. The CDR3 extends over 16 amino acids.

The J gene is TRBJ2-7, the V gene TRBV29-1; 7 bases agree with TRBD2. J gave up 3 bases and V 3 bases, and 8 bases lay outside the gene matches. Germline CDR1 is SQVTM and CDR2 is ANQGSEA. The CDR3 runs to 14 residues. In nucleotides, the CDR3 is TGCAGCGTTGACGGCAGGGAGGGCCTCTACGAGCAGTACTTC. Translation: CSVDGREGLYEQYF.

This clone came up once. The chain couples TRBV3-1 (or the pseudogene TRBV3-2) to TRBJ2-3, with TRBD2 matching over 8 bases. This CDR3 has 16 amino acids. In germline, CDR1 is LGHDT, CDR2 YNNKEL (reference sequence). The J segment lost 2 bases and the V segment lost 4 bases, leaving 8 bases of the junction unmatched. The CDR3 loop is CASSLRGGRYTDTQYF. The CDR3 coding sequence is TGTGCCAGCAGCCTCAGGGGCGGGAGGTACACAGATACGCAGTATTTT.

The chain links TRBV10-3 to TRBJ1-1; D unclear. This CDR3 has 15 amino acids. The V and J ends lost 3 bases and 0 bases respectively, with 11 bases between them. CDR1 and CDR2 (germline): ENHRY, SYGVKD. CDR3: CAISETLLLNTEAFF. The CDR3 DNA sequence: TGTGCCATCAGTGAAACGCTTCTGTTGAACACTGAAGCTTTCTTT.

V usage is TRBV19 and J usage is TRBJ2-5, with 7 bases matching TRBD1. Trimming at V came to 5 bases and at J to 3 bases, leaving 3 bases not matched to a gene. Germline lookup yields CDR1 LNHDA and CDR2 SQIVND (reference sequence). The CDR3 runs 13 residues. CDR3 DNA: TGTGCCAGTAGTGACAGGGCGGAAGAGACCCAGTACTTC. Its protein product is CASSDRAEETQYF.

J is TRBJ2-2 and V is TRBV4-3, with D perhaps matching TRBD1 or TRBD2 (5 bases each). Germline CDR1 reads LGHNA; CDR2 reads YSLEER. The CDR3 has 16 residues. V was shortened by 0 bases and J by 0 bases, with 8 bases between the two germline ends. The CDR3 protein is CASSQDVGANTGELFF. The CDR3 nucleotides read TGCGCCAGCAGCCAAGACGTGGGGGCGAACACCGGGGAGCTGTTTTTT.

The gene calls are TRBV6-5 and TRBJ1-2; a weak D match, TRBD1 (5 bases). Germline assignment: CDR1 MNHEY and CDR2 SVGAGI. V lost 2 bases and J 5 bases, leaving 15 bases between the germline ends. This CDR3 has 15 amino acids. CDR3 sequence (DNA): TGTGCCAGCAGTTACCTGGGGCAGGGCGGGTATGGCTACACCTTC. It encodes CASSYLGQGGYGYTF.

The chain has TRBV3-1 (or the pseudogene TRBV3-2) and TRBJ2-3; no clear D gene. The germline gives CDR1 LGHDT, CDR2 YNNKEL (reference sequence). The V gene lost 4 bases and the J gene lost 3 bases, with 8 bases spanning the gap. The CDR3 loop spans 13 amino acids. In nucleotides, the CDR3 is TGTGCCAGCAGCCCTGTTTATACAGATACGCAGTATTTT. Encoded protein: CASSPVYTDTQYF.

The rearrangement joins TRBV2 to TRBJ1-5; D ambiguous. V was shortened by 4 bases and J by 0 bases, with 7 bases between the two germline ends. The CDR3 runs to 14 residues. Germline V gene lookup returns CDR1 SNHLY and CDR2 FYNNEI. DNA for the CDR3: TGTGCCAGCAGTGCCCCAAATAGCAATCAGCCCCAGCATTTT. It yields the protein CASSAPNSNQPQHF.

V gene TRBV2 combines with J gene TRBJ2-5, with 7 bases aligning to TRBD1. J lost 7 bases, V lost 0 bases, and 5 bases had no gene match. CDR1 is SNHLY and CDR2 is FYNNEI in the germline V gene. The CDR3 consists of 14 residues. CDR3 amino acids: CASSEARGGATQYF. Written as DNA, the CDR3 is TGTGCCAGCAGTGAAGCGCGAGGGGGCGCGACCCAGTACTTC.